This section outlines one TCR beta chain sequence together with its context. These data originate in a study of blood T cell repertoires in COVID-19. Clones were sequenced by immunoSEQ multiplex PCR, and TCRdb holds only the in-frame ones, with some missing. The sample includes over 50,000 clones, roughly 88% of them seen just once. J lost 1 base, V lost 4 bases, and 11 bases had no gene match. Germline V lookup: CDR1 SGHTA, CDR2 FQGNSA. The CDR3 is 18 residues long. The sequenced material came from peripheral blood. This TCR was recovered from a man aged 45-65 years with active COVID-19. The genes are TRBV7-2 and TRBJ2-3; TRBD2 matches 10 bases. The DNA of the CDR3 is TGTGCCAGCAGCTCCTATAGCGGGGGGCTCCCCGGCACAGATACGCAGTATTTT. It specifies CASSSYSGGLPGTDTQYF.